The source of this TCR beta chain is a study of response to subunit inactivated influenza vaccine. General study points: The authors suggested that few new T cells are recruited per seasonal influenza vaccination.

This clonotype was found a few times. Its antigen is unidentified. In TCRdb, the RT-PCR reads were re-called with MiXCR into one record per CDR3 protein. The sample has more than 150,000 distinct CDR3 sequences, around 9.2% seen once. The origin of this receptor is a man aged 45-65 years who received an inactivated influenza vaccine. The sample was non-naive T cells sorted from PBMCs, taken on the day of vaccination.

In nucleotides, the CDR3 is TGTGCCAGCAGCCTGACAGGGTTTAATTCACCCCTCCACTTT. This sequence encodes CASSLTGFNSPLHF. The rearrangement links TRBV14 to TRBJ1-6; 7 nucleotides agree with TRBD1. V shed 4 bases and J 6 bases; nucleotides not matched to a gene: 3. The CDR3 loop spans 14 amino acids. Germline CDR1 reads SGHDN; CDR2 reads FVKESK.